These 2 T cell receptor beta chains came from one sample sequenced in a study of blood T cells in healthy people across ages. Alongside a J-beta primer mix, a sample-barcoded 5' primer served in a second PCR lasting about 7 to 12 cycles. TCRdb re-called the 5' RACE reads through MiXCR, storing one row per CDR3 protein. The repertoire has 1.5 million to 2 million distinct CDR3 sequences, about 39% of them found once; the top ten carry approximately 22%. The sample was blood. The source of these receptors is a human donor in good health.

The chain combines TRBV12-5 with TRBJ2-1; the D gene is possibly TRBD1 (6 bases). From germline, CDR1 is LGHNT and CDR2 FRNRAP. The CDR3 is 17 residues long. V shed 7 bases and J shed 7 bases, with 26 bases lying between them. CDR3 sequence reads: CASAPLGAHRVSNEQFF. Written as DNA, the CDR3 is TGTGCTAGTGCCCCCTTGGGTGCACACAGGGTCTCGAATGAGCAGTTCTTC.

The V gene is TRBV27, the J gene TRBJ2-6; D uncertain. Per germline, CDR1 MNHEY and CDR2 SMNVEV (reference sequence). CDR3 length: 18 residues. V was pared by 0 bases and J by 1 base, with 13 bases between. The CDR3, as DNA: TGTGCCAGCAGTTTATCGAGCAGCTGGGTATCTGGGGCCAACGTCCTGACTTTC. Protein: CASSLSSSWVSGANVLTF.